Listed here are 14 T cell receptor beta chains from one sample, sequenced in a study of blood T cell repertoires in COVID-19. Sequencing was performed with immunoSEQ multiplex PCR; in TCRdb, only in-frame clones are kept and a portion is missing. The sample carries tens of thousands of clones, about 91% recorded once. The material sequenced was peripheral blood. These receptors were collected from a woman aged 65 to 85 with active COVID-19.

V usage is TRBV13 and J usage is TRBJ1-3; no definite D call. V was shortened by 2 bases and J by 0 bases, with 11 bases between the two germline ends. In germline, CDR1 is PRHDT, CDR2 FYEKMQ (reference sequence). This CDR3 has 16 residues. CDR3 sequence: CASSLNGGSSGNTIYF. The CDR3 DNA reads TGTGCCAGCAGCTTAAACGGCGGGAGCTCTGGAAACACCATATATTTT. Complete variable domain (other parts from reference TRBV13 and TRBJ1-3): AAGVIQSPRHLIKEKRETATLKCYPIPRHDTVYWYQQGPGQDPQFLISFYEKMQSDKGSIPDRFSAQQFSDYHSELNMSSLELGDSALYFCASSLNGGSSGNTIYFGEGSWLTVV.

V gene TRBV28 combines with J gene TRBJ2-1; 10 bases are a match to TRBD2. The junction had 6 bases not matched to a gene; V was cut back by 7 bases and J by 3 bases. The CDR3 is 15 residues long. Germline V CDR1 and CDR2: MDHEN, SYDVKM. The CDR3 DNA is TGTGCCAGCACCACGACTAGCGGGTACTACAATGAGCAGTTCTTC. Protein sequence: CASTTTSGYYNEQFF.

J is TRBJ1-5 and V is TRBV3-1 (or the pseudogene TRBV3-2); unclear D gene. The V end was cut by 0 bases, the J end by 1 base, with 10 bases between. The V gene's germline CDR1 is LGHDT and CDR2 YNNKEL (reference sequence). This CDR3 region has 16 residues. For the CDR3, the DNA is TGTGCCAGCAGCCAAGATTCGGGTGGGAGCAATCAGCCCCAGCATTTT. Translation: CASSQDSGGSNQPQHF.

This clone appeared a few times. The V gene is TRBV11-2, the J gene TRBJ2-6; 9 nucleotides align to TRBD2. CDR1 SGHAT and CDR2 FQNNGV come from the germline V gene. This CDR3 is built from 19 residues. The V segment lost 4 bases and the J segment 0 bases; nucleotides outside the gene matches: 10. CDR3 loop: CASSSIKREAPSGANVLTF. The CDR3 nucleotides are TGTGCCAGCAGCTCCATCAAGCGGGAGGCCCCCTCTGGGGCCAACGTCCTGACTTTC.

The chain links TRBV5-1 to TRBJ2-7; 9 nucleotides line up with TRBD2. In germline, CDR1 is SGHRS, CDR2 YFSETQ. The CDR3 contains 15 residues. V shed 0 bases and J 3 bases; nucleotides not matched to a gene: 4. The CDR3 reads CASSLDLAGNYEQYF. The CDR3 DNA is TGCGCCAGCAGCTTGGATCTAGCGGGAAACTACGAGCAGTACTTC.

The rearrangement joins TRBV19 to TRBJ1-5; TRBD1 is a possible D gene (5 bases). Germline V CDR1 and CDR2: LNHDA, SQIVND (reference sequence). The CDR3 contains 17 residues. The ends were cut back, 7 bases at V and 0 bases at J, with 19 bases in the middle. CDR3 loop: CASKTSWGVNSNQPQHF. The CDR3 DNA reads TGTGCCAGTAAGACCTCCTGGGGGGTGAATAGCAATCAGCCCCAGCATTTT.

This clone was seen once. The chain uses TRBV7-9 and TRBJ1-6, with D tentatively TRBD1 (6 bases). The germline V gene has CDR1 SEHNR and CDR2 FQNEAQ (reference sequence). V lost 6 bases and J 7 bases, leaving 16 bases between the germline ends. The CDR3 has 15 residues. CDR3 sequence (DNA): TGTGCCAGCAGACAGACCACAGGGCTGAATTCACCCCTCCACTTT. Its protein product is CASRQTTGLNSPLHF.

This clone was counted a few times. Additional DNA sequences in this sample encode the identical CDR3. The chain carries TRBV6-5 and TRBJ1-4; 8 bases map to TRBD1. J lost 7 bases, V lost 6 bases, and 7 bases had no gene match. CDR1 and CDR2 from the germline V gene are MNHEY and SVGAGI. This CDR3 region has 14 residues. The CDR3 sequence is CASRLQGEGEKLFF. The CDR3 nucleotides are TGTGCCAGCAGATTACAGGGGGAGGGTGAAAAACTGTTTTTT.

CDR3 sequence (DNA): TGTGCCAGCAGCCAGATGGGACTGCCCTACGAGCAGTACTTC. This gives the protein CASSQMGLPYEQYF. This chain uses TRBV3-1 (or the pseudogene TRBV3-2) with TRBJ2-7; the D gene is possibly TRBD2 (6 bases). The CDR3 runs to 14 residues. V lost 3 bases, J lost 2 bases, and 11 bases lay in between. CDR1 and CDR2 (germline): LGHDT, YNNKEL (reference sequence).

V gene TRBV6-6 combines with J gene TRBJ1-5, with a weak D call TRBD1 (6 bases). Germline loops: CDR1 MNHNY, CDR2 SVGAGI (reference sequence). The CDR3 sequence is 13 residues long. Between the trimmed V and J ends, which lost 7 bases and 4 bases, there was a span of 11 bases. The CDR3 reads CASIQQGNQPQHF. The CDR3 DNA reads TGTGCCAGCATCCAACAGGGAAATCAGCCCCAGCATTTT.

Note on this clone: The junction departs from the called germline gene at one end, perhaps through a read error. The chain has TRBV7-7 and TRBJ1-5; the D gene is possibly TRBD1 (5 bases). CDR1 and CDR2 from the germline V gene are SSHAT and FNYEAQ (reference sequence). This CDR3 comprises 17 residues. The CDR3 DNA sequence: TGTGCTAGCAGCTTAATACGGACATTGACTAGCAATCAGCCCCAGCATTTT. Its translation is CASSLIRTLTSNQPQHF. The variable domain in full, with the rest retrieved from reference TRBV7-7 and TRBJ1-5, is GAGVSQSPRYKVTKRGQDVTLRCDPISSHATLYWYQQALGQGPEFLTYFNYEAQPDKSGLPSDRFSAERPEGSISTLTIQRTEQRDSAMYRCASSLIRTLTSNQPQHFGDGTRLSIL.

This clone has just one count. The chain joins TRBV12-5 to TRBJ2-3; 10 bases fit TRBD1. J gave up 4 bases and V 7 bases, and 5 bases lay outside the gene matches. The CDR3 has 14 amino acids. Germline V gene sequence: CDR1 LGHNT, CDR2 FRNRAP. This CDR3 is CASADRGRADTQYF. The CDR3 DNA is TGTGCTAGTGCCGACAGGGGGCGAGCAGATACGCAGTATTTT.

This chain uses TRBV4-1 with TRBJ2-7; 7 positions match TRBD1. With 2 bases clipped from V and 6 bases from J, the junction kept 10 bases outside the gene matches. This CDR3 is built from 15 residues. Germline V gene sequence: CDR1 MGHRA, CDR2 YSYEKL. CDR3 DNA sequence: TGCGCCAGCAGCCAATCGACAGGGTCAATGGGCGAGCAGTACTTC. Amino acids: CASSQSTGSMGEQYF.

The chain carries TRBV12-3 or TRBV12-4 and TRBJ2-1; D might be TRBD1 (6 bases). The CDR3 spans 13 residues. Trimming shortened V by 6 bases and J by 16 bases, and 22 bases separated the two germline ends. The CDR3 is CASSPSYRDLEFF. CDR3 DNA: TGTGCCAGCAGCCCGAGTTACAGGGATTTAGAATTCTTC.